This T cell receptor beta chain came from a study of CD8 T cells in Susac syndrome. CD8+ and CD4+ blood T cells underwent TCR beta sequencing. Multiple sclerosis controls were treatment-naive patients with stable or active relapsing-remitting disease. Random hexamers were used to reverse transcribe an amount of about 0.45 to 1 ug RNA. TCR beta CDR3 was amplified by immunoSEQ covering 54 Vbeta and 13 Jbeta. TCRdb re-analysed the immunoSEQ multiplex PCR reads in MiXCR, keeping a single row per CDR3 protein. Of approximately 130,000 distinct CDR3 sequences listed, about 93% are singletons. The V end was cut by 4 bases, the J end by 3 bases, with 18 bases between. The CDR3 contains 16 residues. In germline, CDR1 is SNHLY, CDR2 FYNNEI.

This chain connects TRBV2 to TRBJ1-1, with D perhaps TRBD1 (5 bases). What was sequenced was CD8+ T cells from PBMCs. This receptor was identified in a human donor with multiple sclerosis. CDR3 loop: CASSGAGTQAHTEAFF. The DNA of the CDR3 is TGTGCCAGCAGTGGAGCCGGGACCCAAGCTCACACTGAAGCTTTCTTT.